The 17 T cell receptor beta chains below come from one sample, sequenced in a study of cytomegalovirus exposure and HLA in healthy donors. Here immunoSEQ multiplex PCR was the method, and the copy in TCRdb shows in-frame clones only, minus some. The sample holds about 200,000 clones, around 80% seen once. Sequenced material: PBMCs. Every receptor here comes from a woman in her 30s in good health and CMV-seropositive.

The chain combines TRBV5-1 with TRBJ1-1; TRBD1 matches 11 bases. With V trimmed by 4 bases and J by 5 bases, 4 bases remained unmatched. Looked up from germline, CDR1 is SGHRS and CDR2 is YFSETQ. The CDR3 is 14 amino acids. The CDR3 DNA is TGCGCCAGCAGCACCGGACAGGGGGCGACTGAAGCTTTCTTT. Amino acid sequence: CASSTGQGATEAFF.

This chain joins TRBV6-1 and TRBJ2-3; D is unclear. Germline lookup yields CDR1 MNHNS and CDR2 SASEGT. The V end was cut by 8 bases, the J end by 6 bases, with 15 bases between. This CDR3 is built from 13 residues. CDR3 in DNA: TGTGCCAGCGTCGTTACTCCCAAGGATACGCAGTATTTT. Translating gives CASVVTPKDTQYF.

V usage is TRBV5-6 and J usage is TRBJ1-2; D is possibly TRBD1 (6 bases). The V end lost 3 bases, the J end lost 8 bases, and 17 bases lay between the germline ends. Germline V gene lookup returns CDR1 SGHDT and CDR2 YYEEEE. The CDR3 length is 14 residues. The CDR3 is CASSYSGWGRGYTF. CDR3 in DNA: TGTGCCAGCAGCTACTCCGGGTGGGGGCGCGGCTACACCTTC.

CDR3 sequence reads: CASSVAGGTYEQYF. The CDR3 DNA sequence: TGTGCCAGCAGCGTAGCGGGAGGTACCTACGAGCAGTACTTC. The chain recombines TRBV5-4 with TRBJ2-7; 10 nucleotides agree with TRBD2. Per the germline V gene, CDR1 is SGHNT and CDR2 is YYREEE (reference sequence). V trimming: 4 bases; J trimming: 2 bases; junction bases outside the gene matches: 3. The CDR3 is made up of 14 amino acids.

This clone has only one observation. The CDR3 DNA is TGTGCCAGCAGCCCAGGGTTCACTGAAGCTTTCTTT. This encodes CASSPGFTEAFF. This chain links TRBV7-9 with TRBJ1-1; perhaps TRBD1 as D (5 bases). In germline, CDR1 is SEHNR, CDR2 FQNEAQ (reference sequence). CDR3 length: 12 residues. Trimming cost V 5 bases and J 4 bases, with 8 bases left between them.

This chain joins TRBV30 and TRBJ1-5; TRBD1 matches at 8 bases. Germline V CDR1 and CDR2: GTSNPN, SVGIG (reference sequence). CDR3 length: 17 amino acids. J lost 0 bases, V lost 1 base, and 8 bases had no gene match. The CDR3 sequence is CAWSAWDRPYSNQPQHF. In nucleotides, the CDR3 is TGTGCCTGGAGTGCCTGGGACAGGCCATATAGCAATCAGCCCCAGCATTTT.

The chain combines TRBV5-5 with TRBJ1-5; D possibly corresponds to TRBD1 (5 bases). Germline CDR1 is SGHKS and CDR2 is YYEKEE (reference sequence). Trimming removed 3 bases at V and 1 base at J, with 14 bases between. The CDR3 covers 16 residues. CDR3 nucleotides: TGTGCCAGCAGCTCGTTCCTGACAGAAAGCAATCAGCCCCAGCATTTT. As protein: CASSSFLTESNQPQHF.

The chain has TRBV7-8 and TRBJ2-3; D unresolved. The germline V gene encodes CDR1 SGHVS and CDR2 FQNEAQ. This CDR3 has 14 amino acids. Between the trimmed V and J ends, which lost 5 bases and 6 bases, there was a span of 15 bases. The DNA for the CDR3 is TGTGCCAGCAGCCCTACTCCCCTCGGGGATACGCAGTATTTT. Translating gives CASSPTPLGDTQYF.

V and J are TRBV5-1 and TRBJ2-1; weak D call: TRBD1 (5 bases). V lost 0 bases and J lost 4, with 11 bases in between. Germline lookup yields CDR1 SGHRS and CDR2 YFSETQ. The CDR3 contains 15 residues. CDR3 in DNA: TGCGCCAGCAGCTTGGAGGGGCGCGAATACAATGAGCAGTTCTTC. The encoded protein is CASSLEGREYNEQFF.

The chain uses TRBV5-1 and TRBJ2-1; 10 bases match TRBD2. From germline, CDR1 is SGHRS and CDR2 YFSETQ. This CDR3 comprises 17 residues. The V segment lost 0 bases and the J segment 1 base; nucleotides outside the gene matches: 4. CDR3 loop: CASSLGSGRSSYNEQFF. The CDR3 DNA reads TGCGCCAGCAGCTTGGGTAGCGGGAGGAGTTCCTACAATGAGCAGTTCTTC.

V gene TRBV27 combines with J gene TRBJ2-5; TRBD2 matches at 7 bases. From germline, CDR1 is MNHEY and CDR2 SMNVEV (reference sequence). Germline trimming cut 2 bases from V and 5 bases from J; bases unmatched to any gene: 5. This CDR3 region has 14 residues. The CDR3 is CASSLAGEMETQYF. In DNA form, the CDR3 reads TGTGCCAGCAGTTTAGCGGGAGAGATGGAGACCCAGTACTTC.

The V call is TRBV4-1, the J call TRBJ2-3, with 11 bases that match TRBD2. The V segment lost 1 base and the J segment 2 bases; nucleotides outside the gene matches: 2. CDR1 MGHRA and CDR2 YSYEKL come from the germline V gene. The CDR3 extends over 16 amino acids. CDR3 nucleotide sequence: TGCGCCAGCAGCCAAGGACTAGCGGGACCCACAGATACGCAGTATTTT. Protein: CASSQGLAGPTDTQYF.

The chain employs TRBV19 and TRBJ2-7; 12 bases align to TRBD2. V shed 5 bases, J shed 5 bases, and the junction held 1 base outside the gene matches. The CDR3 length is 13 residues. The germline gives CDR1 LNHDA, CDR2 SQIVND (reference sequence). CDR3 coding DNA: TGTGCCAGTAGTCCTAGCGGGAGGGACGAGCAGTACTTC. Amino acid sequence: CASSPSGRDEQYF.

V is TRBV6-5 and J is TRBJ1-1; D gene ambiguous. Germline CDR1 reads MNHEY; CDR2 reads SVGAGI. V gave up 6 bases and J gave up 0 bases, with 11 bases separating them. The CDR3 covers 14 residues. The CDR3 loop reads CASSLLHMNTEAFF. The CDR3, as DNA: TGTGCCAGCAGCCTACTCCATATGAACACTGAAGCTTTCTTT.

V is TRBV5-6 and J is TRBJ2-1; 7 nucleotides line up with TRBD2. Germline assignment: CDR1 SGHDT and CDR2 YYEEEE. V shed 0 bases and J 2 bases; nucleotides not matched to a gene: 5. There are 16 residues in the CDR3. This CDR3 reads CASSLGASGTYNEQFF. CDR3 nucleotides: TGTGCCAGCAGCTTGGGCGCTAGCGGAACCTACAATGAGCAGTTCTTC.

This chain joins TRBV5-1 and TRBJ2-5, with 7 bases matching TRBD1. Per the germline V gene, CDR1 is SGHRS and CDR2 is YFSETQ. The V and J ends lost 8 bases and 2 bases, in that order; junction bases with no gene match: 9. CDR3 length: 14 amino acids. The CDR3 DNA is TGCGCCAGTCGGGAATTGGGACAGCAAGAGACCCAGTACTTC. Translation gives CASRELGQQETQYF.

V is TRBV6-1 and J is TRBJ2-1, with 10 bases lining up with TRBD2. The CDR3 is 14 amino acids. The V and J ends lost 5 bases and 6 bases, in that order; junction bases with no gene match: 4. Germline V CDR1 and CDR2: MNHNS, SASEGT. This CDR3 reads CASSTSGKTNEQFF. CDR3 DNA sequence: TGTGCCAGCAGTACTAGCGGGAAAACCAATGAGCAGTTCTTC.